This T cell receptor beta chain originates from a study of cytomegalovirus exposure and HLA in healthy donors. Study details: Some 85 million unique TCRs, all from HLA-typed donors, were included in an early release of the data.

Study-wide results and caveats: Links to common viral pathogens appeared, in a later analysis, for several of the most significant clusters. Earlier results showed most TCR beta V segments being productive about 90% or about 30% of the time. A later analysis reportedly found that, within productive TCRs, an Asian-associated ancestry cluster had fewer N-insertions than the mean observed across the roughly 700 donors.

This CDR3 is 15 amino acids long. J lost 2 bases, V lost 4 bases, and 7 bases had no gene match. In germline, CDR1 is SGHKS, CDR2 YYEKEE (reference sequence). It was with 60 Vbeta and 13 Jbeta primers that the PCR ran. Measured with immunoSEQ multiplex PCR; TCRdb has only the in-frame clones, and not every one. The table lists roughly 110,000 clones, approximately 82% of them singletons. Comment on this clone: Its specificity is unknown.

This TCR derives from a man in his forties or fifties in good health and CMV-seronegative. Sequencing input: PBMCs. The chain couples TRBV5-5 to TRBJ1-2; 8 nucleotides agree with TRBD1. The CDR3 nucleotides read TGTGCCAGCAGCCGCTCCGGGACAGGAAACTATGGCTACACCTTC. Protein: CASSRSGTGNYGYTF.